The rows below give T cell receptor beta chains drawn from one sample of a study of OX40 agonist ivuxolimab in advanced cancers. TCRdb keeps only in-frame clones here, not all; method: immunoSEQ multiplex PCR. The sample shows about 58,000 clones, about 87% of them seen only once. The specimen was CD4+ or CD8+ T cells sorted from blood, collected in a trial of the OX40 agonist ivuxolimab. These receptors came from an adult with an advanced solid tumor such as melanoma, head and neck, liver or kidney cancer. Both conserved end residues are part of each CDR3. D genes are given only for firm matches. Not every row has a clone size; where given, it reads once, few, many or a size class.

v_gene	j_gene	d_gene	abundance	CDR3aa	CDR3nt
TRBV30	TRBJ2-6	NA	NA	CAWSVGGSGANVLTF	TGTGCCTGGAGTGTGGGGGGCTCTGGGGCCAACGTCCTGACTTTC
TRBV11-1	TRBJ1-1	NA	NA	CASSLGRQNTEAFF	TGTGCCAGCAGCTTAGGACGGCAGAACACTGAAGCTTTCTTT
TRBV28	TRBJ1-1	NA	NA	CASKNSWGRTNTEAFF	TGTGCCAGCAAAAACTCTTGGGGGCGGACGAACACTGAAGCTTTCTTT
TRBV28	TRBJ2-7	TRBD2	NA	CASVAGGYSYEQYF	TGTGCCAGCGTAGCGGGGGGTTACTCCTACGAGCAGTACTTC
TRBV10-2	TRBJ2-3	TRBD2	NA	CASSPSGGGDTQYF	TGCGCCAGCAGTCCTAGCGGGGGTGGAGATACGCAGTATTTT
TRBV30	TRBJ1-1	NA	once	CAWSEQVDTEAFF	TGTGCCTGGAGTGAACAGGTTGACACTGAAGCTTTCTTT
TRBV6-5	TRBJ2-7	NA	NA	CASLNPGTSERYF	TGTGCCTCATTGAACCCCGGGACATCAGAACGGTACTTC
TRBV11-2	TRBJ2-5	TRBD2	NA	CASSSHPSGSWQETQYF	TGTGCCAGCAGCTCCCACCCTAGCGGGAGTTGGCAAGAGACCCAGTACTTC
TRBV4-3	TRBJ2-7	TRBD2	NA	CASSQERLAGGPMYEQYF	TGCGCCAGCAGCCAAGAACGGCTAGCGGGAGGGCCGATGTACGAGCAGTACTTC
TRBV5-1	TRBJ2-2	NA	NA	CASSLDGNTGELFF	TGCGCCAGCAGCTTGGATGGGAACACCGGGGAGCTGTTTTTT
TRBV7-3	TRBJ2-2	NA	NA	CASSIKPGELFF	TGTGCCAGCAGCATAAAACCCGGGGAGCTGTTTTTT
TRBV2	TRBJ2-1	TRBD1	NA	CASSEAYRGYNEQFF	TGTGCCAGCAGTGAAGCGTACAGGGGGTACAATGAGCAGTTCTTC
TRBV5-1	TRBJ2-3	NA	NA	CASSLQLTGTDTQYF	TGCGCCAGCAGCTTGCAACTTACGGGAACAGATACGCAGTATTTT
TRBV5-6	TRBJ2-3	NA	NA	CASSLDRRDTQYF	TGTGCCAGCAGCTTGGACAGGAGGGATACGCAGTATTTT
TRBV7-9	TRBJ1-5	NA	once	CASSLANQNDQPQHF	TGTGCCAGCAGCTTAGCGAACCAGAACGATCAGCCCCAGCATTTT
TRBV11-2	TRBJ2-2	NA	NA	CASSSPQRMNTGELFF	TGTGCCAGCAGCTCGCCGCAGCGTATGAACACCGGGGAGCTGTTTTTT
TRBV10-3	TRBJ2-2	TRBD2	NA	CAITPSGRLNTGELFF	TGTGCCATTACGCCTAGCGGGAGGCTAAACACCGGGGAGCTGTTTTTT
TRBV9	TRBJ2-1	NA	NA	CASSSRAVTYNEQFF	TGTGCCAGCAGCTCTAGGGCCGTAACCTACAATGAGCAGTTCTTC
TRBV27	TRBJ1-5	TRBD1	NA	CASRPEDRGHNQPQHF	TGTGCCAGCAGACCAGAGGACAGGGGACACAATCAGCCCCAGCATTTT
TRBV6-1	TRBJ2-7	NA	NA	CASSEYRGEQYF	TGTGCCAGCAGTGAATACCGGGGCGAGCAGTACTTC
TRBV7-3	TRBJ2-3	NA	NA	CASSPQASTDTQYF	TGTGCCAGCAGCCCGCAGGCTAGCACAGATACGCAGTATTTT
TRBV28	TRBJ1-2	NA	NA	CATRVGPANYGYTF	TGTGCCACCCGGGTCGGCCCTGCTAACTATGGCTACACCTTC
TRBV5-6	TRBJ2-1	TRBD1	NA	CASSFDRVNVNEQFF	TGTGCCAGCAGTTTTGACAGGGTTAATGTGAATGAGCAGTTCTTC
TRBV5-1	TRBJ1-2	TRBD1	NA	CASSLGQGALSGYTF	TGCGCCAGCAGCTTGGGACAGGGGGCGCTTAGTGGCTACACCTTC
TRBV7-9	TRBJ2-3	NA	NA	CASSLSLTDTQYF	TGTGCCAGCAGCTTATCCCTTACAGATACGCAGTATTTT
TRBV18	TRBJ1-5	NA	NA	CASSPASVDNQPQHF	TGTGCCAGCTCACCAGCCTCGGTTGACAATCAGCCCCAGCATTTT
TRBV7-9	TRBJ2-7	TRBD1	NA	CASSTRGPDEQYF	TGTGCCAGCAGTACCAGGGGGCCCGACGAGCAGTACTTC
TRBV28	TRBJ2-1	NA	NA	CASTRGLSYDNEQFF	TGTGCCAGCACCCGGGGGCTCAGCTACGACAATGAGCAGTTCTTC
TRBV2	TRBJ2-1	NA	once	CASRNNEQFF	TGTGCCAGCAGGAACAATGAGCAGTTCTTC
TRBV6-5	TRBJ2-5	NA	NA	CASSYSTPGLGETQYF	TGTGCCAGCAGTTACTCGACGCCAGGATTAGGGGAGACCCAGTACTTC
TRBV30	TRBJ1-6	NA	NA	CAWSVLWSGDTGSPLHF	TGTGCCTGGAGTGTACTATGGTCCGGGGACACGGGGTCACCCCTCCACTTT
TRBV5-1	TRBJ1-4	NA	NA	CASSLVGTPSEKLFF	TGCGCCAGCAGCTTGGTAGGGACCCCGAGTGAAAAACTGTTTTTT
TRBV19	TRBJ2-5	NA	NA	CASSIDLTARETQYF	TGTGCCAGTAGTATAGATTTAACAGCACGAGAGACCCAGTACTTC
TRBV5-5	TRBJ2-7	NA	NA	CASSLGRPRGSYEQYF	TGTGCCAGCAGCTTGGGGCGTCCCAGAGGGTCCTACGAGCAGTACTTC
TRBV6-5	TRBJ2-7	NA	NA	CASSYSGSHEQYF	TGTGCCAGCAGTTACTCTGGCAGCCACGAGCAGTACTTC
TRBV18	TRBJ2-5	TRBD2	NA	CASSPGLAEETQYF	TGTGCCAGCTCACCGGGACTAGCGGAAGAGACCCAGTACTTC
TRBV12-5	TRBJ2-1	TRBD2	NA	CASGLTPAGVDGEQFF	TGTGCTAGTGGTTTGACCCCAGCGGGAGTAGACGGCGAGCAGTTCTTC
TRBV28	TRBJ2-6	NA	NA	CASSLPGANVLTF	TGTGCCAGCAGTTTGCCTGGGGCCAACGTCCTGACTTTC
TRBV9	TRBJ2-7	NA	NA	CASSRRIGNYEQYF	TGTGCCAGCAGCCGGCGGATAGGCAACTACGAGCAGTACTTC
TRBV2	TRBJ2-7	TRBD1	NA	CASSRTGYEQYF	TGTGCCAGCAGCCGGACAGGGTACGAGCAGTACTTC
TRBV30	TRBJ1-1	NA	NA	CAWSAQGYTEAFF	TGTGCCTGGAGTGCGCAGGGGTACACTGAAGCTTTCTTT
TRBV5-3	TRBJ2-1	NA	NA	CASSQDKSLYNEQFF	TGTGCCAGCAGCCAAGATAAGTCACTCTACAATGAGCAGTTCTTC
TRBV5-4	TRBJ1-2	TRBD1	once	CASSSDRVGYGYTF	TGTGCCAGCAGCTCGGACAGGGTTGGCTATGGCTACACCTTC
TRBV19	TRBJ1-5	NA	NA	CASSIVQGNQPQHF	TGTGCCAGTAGTATAGTACAAGGCAATCAGCCCCAGCATTTT
TRBV28	TRBJ1-1	NA	NA	CASSLLSWTEAFF	TGTGCCAGCAGTTTACTAAGTTGGACTGAAGCTTTCTTT
TRBV7-9	TRBJ2-5	TRBD1	once	CASIRTGETQYF	TGTGCCAGCATTCGGACAGGGGAGACCCAGTACTTC
TRBV14	TRBJ2-7	NA	NA	CASSQGFTAAYEQYF	TGTGCCAGCAGCCAAGGTTTCACGGCCGCCTACGAGCAGTACTTC
TRBV30	TRBJ2-5	NA	NA	CAWSEGGDETQYF	TGTGCCTGGAGTGAAGGGGGGGATGAGACCCAGTACTTC
TRBV7-3	TRBJ2-2	NA	NA	CASSLSGNTGELFF	TGTGCCAGCAGCTTAAGTGGGAACACCGGGGAGCTGTTTTTT
TRBV18	TRBJ1-5	NA	NA	CASSPGPGNQPQHF	TGTGCCAGCTCACCCGGCCCAGGCAATCAGCCCCAGCATTTT
TRBV29-1	TRBJ1-4	NA	NA	CSVTRGGGSEKLFF	TGCAGCGTCACCAGGGGAGGGGGTAGTGAAAAACTGTTTTTT